The present T cell receptor (beta chain) was sequenced within a study of sequential checkpoint blockade in melanoma. Treatment defined: randomized to nivolumab then ipilimumab (arm A) or the reverse (arm B). Assay: immunoSEQ multiplex PCR; the TCRdb copy retains only in-frame clones and omits some. The table has some 14,000 clones, 52% seen once. The CDR3 covers 15 residues. Germline V gene sequence: CDR1 LNHDA, CDR2 SQIVND (reference sequence). V was cut by 3 bases and J by 0 bases, with 9 bases left in between. The rearrangement links TRBV19 to TRBJ2-1; no firm D call. This clonotype was sampled from a human donor with melanoma. Material: CD8+ T cells sorted from blood (inferred from file names), obtained from a patient given nivolumab and ipilimumab in sequence. CDR3 sequence: CASSIVRSSYNEQFF. CDR3 nucleotide sequence: TGTGCCAGTAGTATCGTGAGAAGCTCCTACAATGAGCAGTTCTTC.